This record covers a single T cell receptor (beta chain). The CDR3 is made up of 17 amino acids. CDR1 is KGHSH and CDR2 is LQKENI in the germline V gene. V lost 2 bases and J lost 2; bases outside the gene matches: 10. Some clones are missing from TCRdb's copy, which holds only in-frame ones; the method was immunoSEQ multiplex PCR. The top ten clones hold 7.5% to 8% of a sample with 120,000 or so clones, 88% of them seen once. The data are from a study of T cell responses to AZD1222 COVID-19 vaccine. This receptor was obtained from an adult in good health. This sample comprised peripheral blood, obtained on day 0 of AZD1222 vaccination. This chain links TRBV18 with TRBJ2-7, with 9 positions matching TRBD1. DNA for the CDR3: TGTGCCAGCTCACCAGGACAGGGGCAGCCCCGGGCCTACGAGCAGTACTTC. Amino acids: CASSPGQGQPRAYEQYF.